Here is one TCR beta chain with its context. Its antigen is currently unknown. This specimen comes from a study of shared clonotypes between healthy human individuals. General study findings and limits: Sorted-subset sequencing, rarefaction showed, was incomplete despite large depth.

The V and J ends lost 0 bases and 0 bases respectively, with 13 bases between them. CDR3 length: 17 residues. Germline V gene lookup returns CDR1 SGDLS and CDR2 YYNGEE. TCRdb's copy holds only in-frame clones and misses some; the assay was immunoSEQ multiplex PCR. Of roughly 1,000,000 clones in the sample, about 80% are singletons; the top ten hold about 0.52%. The sample taken for sequencing was memory CD4+ T cells from PBMCs. Subset defined: CD45RA-negative fraction. This rearrangement joins TRBV9 to TRBJ2-1; D perhaps matches TRBD2 (6 bases). The sequence was collected from a young man in good health. Some clones in this sample may be carry-over from other donors' samples. The CDR3 here is CASSVAGRPSSYNEQFF. CDR3 bases: TGTGCCAGCAGCGTAGCTGGGAGGCCGAGCTCCTACAATGAGCAGTTCTTC.